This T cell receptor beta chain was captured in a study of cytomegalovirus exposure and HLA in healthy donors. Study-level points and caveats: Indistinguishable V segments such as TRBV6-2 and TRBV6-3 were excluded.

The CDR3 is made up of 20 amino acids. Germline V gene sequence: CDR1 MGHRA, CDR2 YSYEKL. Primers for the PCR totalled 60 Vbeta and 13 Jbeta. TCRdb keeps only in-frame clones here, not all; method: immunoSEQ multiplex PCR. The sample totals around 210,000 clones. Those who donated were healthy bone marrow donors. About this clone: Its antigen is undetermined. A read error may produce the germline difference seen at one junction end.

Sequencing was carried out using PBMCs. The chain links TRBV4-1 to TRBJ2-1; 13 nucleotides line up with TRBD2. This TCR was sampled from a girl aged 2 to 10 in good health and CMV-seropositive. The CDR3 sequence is CASSQYLTSGRAFLRNEQFF. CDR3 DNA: TGCGCCAGCAGCCAATACCTAACTAGCGGGAGGGCCTTCTTGAGGAATGAACAGTTCTTC.